A single sample gave rise to the 2 T cell receptor beta chains below, sequenced in a study of regulatory T cells in long-lasting Graves disease. In building TCR beta libraries, iRepertoire HTBI primers were used together with Arm-PCR of CDR3 regions. TCRdb called the multiplex PCR reads again in MiXCR, with one record for every CDR3 protein. The data contain a few hundred thousand distinct CDR3 sequences, approximately 15% of them singletons. Time point of the sample: newly diagnosed GD, antithyroid drugs for less than 3 months. The TCR library was prepared using RNA isolated from PBMCs. These data are also associated with another study on T cells in Graves' hyperthyroidism and ophthalmopathy.

The material sequenced was peripheral blood mononuclear cells (PBMCs), taken at new diagnosis, from a patient treated with antithyroid drugs. These receptors all stem from a man aged 25 to 40 with Graves disease.

To note about this clonotype: A much larger clonotype is one base distant, so this may be a read error. This chain links TRBV2 with TRBJ2-2, with 12 bases lining up with TRBD2. CDR3 length: 18 residues. CDR1 is SNHLY and CDR2 is FYNNEI in the germline V gene. J lost 0 bases, V lost 4 bases, and 6 bases had no gene match. CDR3: CASSGPSGRGSNTGELFF. The DNA of the CDR3 is TGTGCCAGCAGTGGACCTAGCGGGAGGGGCTCGAACACCGGGGAGCTGTTTTTT.

This clonotype was found many times. The J gene is TRBJ1-5, the V gene TRBV2; no definite D call. Germline V gene sequence: CDR1 SNHLY, CDR2 FYNNEI. V dropped 5 bases and J dropped 6 bases, with 17 bases sitting between them. There are 15 residues in the CDR3. The CDR3 nucleotides are TGTGCCAGCAGTCAAGACACCTTACGGGGTCAGCCCCAGCATTTT. This codes for CASSQDTLRGQPQHF.